What follows is one T cell receptor (beta chain) and its context. What it binds is not known. This entry comes from a study of T cell responses to AZD1222 COVID-19 vaccine. Overall study findings and caveats: Donors were chiefly white British, with a greater number of females, and clonal diversity was perhaps underestimated. CD4 TCRs covered the whole spike, strongest at regions 160-218 and 743-854. Scientists sampled the repertoires only once the peak T cell response had passed. Just 6 or 7 people given AZD1222 tested seropositive at baseline.

Germline values: CDR1 LGHNA, CDR2 YNFKEQ. J gave up 4 bases and V 3 bases, and 6 bases lay outside the gene matches. This CDR3 comprises 16 residues. The data were produced by immunoSEQ multiplex PCR, yet TCRdb's version contains in-frame clones alone and is incomplete. The sample yields roughly 140,000 clones, more than 90% seen once. The origin of this receptor is an adult in good health. The sample was peripheral blood, taken on day 0 of AZD1222 vaccination. V and J are TRBV4-2 and TRBJ2-5, with 12 positions matching TRBD2. In DNA form, the CDR3 reads TGTGCCAGCAGCCACCGCCCGACTAGCGGGAGAGAGACCCAGTACTTC. Protein: CASSHRPTSGRETQYF.